These T cell receptor beta chains were read from a single sample in a study of OX40 agonist ivuxolimab in advanced cancers. The table came from immunoSEQ multiplex PCR; TCRdb's copy has only in-frame clones and leaves some out. Of about 72,000 clones in the sample, approximately 84% were seen once. The source was CD4+ or CD8+ T cells sorted from blood, collected in a trial of the OX40 agonist ivuxolimab. These receptors came from an adult with an advanced solid tumor such as melanoma, head and neck, liver or kidney cancer. Both conserved end residues are part of each CDR3. Fields, in order: clone size, V gene, CDR3 length, J gene, D gene, CDR3 protein, CDR3 DNA. The D gene is left open where the match is weak. Size is omitted from some rows. Given values are once, few, many or a class for expanded clones.

clone_size: NA; v_call: TRBV6-5; cdr3_length: 13; j_call: TRBJ2-7; d_call: NA; cdr3_aa: CASSYDRDNEQYF; cdr3_nt: TGTGCCAGCAGTTACGACCGAGACAACGAGCAGTACTTC
clone_size: few; v_call: TRBV7-9; cdr3_length: 13; j_call: TRBJ1-2; d_call: TRBD1; cdr3_aa: CASSPQGGHGYTF; cdr3_nt: TGTGCCAGCAGCCCTCAGGGGGGGCATGGCTACACCTTC
clone_size: few; v_call: TRBV20-1; cdr3_length: 11; j_call: TRBJ2-7; d_call: NA; cdr3_aa: CSANREYEQYF; cdr3_nt: TGCAGTGCGAACAGGGAATACGAGCAGTACTTC
clone_size: NA; v_call: TRBV14; cdr3_length: 14; j_call: TRBJ2-3; d_call: NA; cdr3_aa: CASSPSTILMTQYF; cdr3_nt: TGTGCCAGCAGCCCGTCGACTATTCTAATGACGCAGTATTTT
clone_size: NA; v_call: TRBV7-2; cdr3_length: 15; j_call: TRBJ2-3; d_call: TRBD2; cdr3_aa: CASSSGTSVTDTQYF; cdr3_nt: TGTGCCAGCAGCTCCGGGACTAGCGTCACAGATACGCAGTATTTT
clone_size: NA; v_call: TRBV19; cdr3_length: 14; j_call: TRBJ2-1; d_call: TRBD2; cdr3_aa: CASSLAGDYNEQFF; cdr3_nt: TGTGCCAGTAGTCTAGCGGGGGATTACAATGAGCAGTTCTTC
clone_size: NA; v_call: TRBV19; cdr3_length: 18; j_call: TRBJ2-6; d_call: NA; cdr3_aa: CASSGLAIRPTGANVLTF; cdr3_nt: TGTGCCAGTAGTGGGTTGGCAATCCGGCCCACTGGGGCCAACGTCCTGACTTTC
clone_size: NA; v_call: TRBV19; cdr3_length: 13; j_call: TRBJ2-5; d_call: NA; cdr3_aa: CASSMLHQETQYF; cdr3_nt: TGTGCCAGTAGTATGCTACATCAAGAGACCCAGTACTTC
clone_size: NA; v_call: TRBV2; cdr3_length: 15; j_call: TRBJ2-7; d_call: NA; cdr3_aa: CASSDGRWMTYEQYF; cdr3_nt: TGTGCCAGCAGTGACGGGCGGTGGATGACCTACGAGCAGTACTTC
clone_size: NA; v_call: TRBV9; cdr3_length: 16; j_call: TRBJ2-3; d_call: TRBD2; cdr3_aa: CASSPGLAGGIDTQYF; cdr3_nt: TGTGCCAGCAGCCCGGGACTAGCGGGAGGGATAGATACGCAGTATTTT
clone_size: NA; v_call: TRBV5-5; cdr3_length: 14; j_call: TRBJ2-5; d_call: NA; cdr3_aa: CASIPAPDRETQYF; cdr3_nt: TGTGCCAGCATTCCCGCGCCGGATCGGGAGACCCAGTACTTC
clone_size: NA; v_call: TRBV9; cdr3_length: 14; j_call: TRBJ1-1; d_call: NA; cdr3_aa: CASSVTGADTEAFF; cdr3_nt: TGTGCCAGCAGCGTAACCGGGGCAGACACTGAAGCTTTCTTT
clone_size: NA; v_call: TRBV5-4; cdr3_length: 15; j_call: TRBJ2-2; d_call: NA; cdr3_aa: CASSRIPGAAGELFF; cdr3_nt: TGTGCCAGCAGCCGCATACCCGGCGCGGCCGGGGAGCTGTTTTTT
clone_size: once; v_call: TRBV5-4; cdr3_length: 15; j_call: TRBJ2-7; d_call: TRBD2; cdr3_aa: CASSPETSAHYEQYF; cdr3_nt: TGTGCCAGCAGCCCGGAGACTAGCGCCCACTACGAGCAGTACTTC
clone_size: NA; v_call: TRBV6-5; cdr3_length: 12; j_call: TRBJ2-5; d_call: NA; cdr3_aa: CASSYSGETQYF; cdr3_nt: TGTGCCAGCAGTTACTCGGGGGAGACCCAGTACTTC
clone_size: NA; v_call: TRBV28; cdr3_length: 14; j_call: TRBJ2-7; d_call: NA; cdr3_aa: CASTRVARAYEQYF; cdr3_nt: TGTGCCAGCACCCGAGTAGCGAGAGCCTACGAGCAGTACTTC
clone_size: NA; v_call: TRBV7-3; cdr3_length: 14; j_call: TRBJ2-5; d_call: TRBD1; cdr3_aa: CASSLRGGVETQYF; cdr3_nt: TGTGCCAGCAGCTTACGAGGGGGCGTAGAGACCCAGTACTTC
clone_size: NA; v_call: TRBV13; cdr3_length: 11; j_call: TRBJ2-1; d_call: NA; cdr3_aa: CASSLENEQFF; cdr3_nt: TGTGCCAGCAGCTTAGAGAATGAGCAGTTCTTC
clone_size: NA; v_call: TRBV10-3; cdr3_length: 16; j_call: TRBJ2-3; d_call: NA; cdr3_aa: CAIRDRGPGGTDTQYF; cdr3_nt: TGTGCCATCAGAGATCGGGGGCCGGGGGGCACAGATACGCAGTATTTT
clone_size: few; v_call: TRBV11-2; cdr3_length: 13; j_call: TRBJ1-6; d_call: NA; cdr3_aa: CASSLVQGGPLHF; cdr3_nt: TGTGCCAGCAGCTTAGTTCAGGGTGGACCCCTCCACTTT
clone_size: NA; v_call: TRBV30; cdr3_length: 14; j_call: TRBJ1-3; d_call: NA; cdr3_aa: CAWQSLLSGNTIYF; cdr3_nt: TGTGCCTGGCAAAGTCTCTTGTCTGGAAACACCATATATTTT
clone_size: NA; v_call: TRBV7-2; cdr3_length: 15; j_call: TRBJ1-1; d_call: NA; cdr3_aa: CASSLALTGNTEAFF; cdr3_nt: TGTGCCAGCAGCTTAGCCCTGACAGGGAACACTGAAGCTTTCTTT
clone_size: many; v_call: TRBV2; cdr3_length: 14; j_call: TRBJ1-4; d_call: NA; cdr3_aa: CASSAGAVNEKLFF; cdr3_nt: TGTGCCAGCAGTGCCGGGGCAGTTAATGAAAAACTGTTTTTT
clone_size: NA; v_call: TRBV7-2; cdr3_length: 14; j_call: TRBJ2-3; d_call: NA; cdr3_aa: CASSSYLRTDTQYF; cdr3_nt: TGTGCCAGCAGCTCTTATTTGCGCACAGATACGCAGTATTTT
clone_size: NA; v_call: TRBV5-1; cdr3_length: 16; j_call: TRBJ2-7; d_call: TRBD2; cdr3_aa: CASSLGTSGFSYEQYF; cdr3_nt: TGCGCCAGCAGCTTGGGAACTAGCGGTTTCTCCTACGAGCAGTACTTC
clone_size: NA; v_call: TRBV6-1; cdr3_length: 14; j_call: TRBJ2-7; d_call: NA; cdr3_aa: CASSEGGTSYEQYF; cdr3_nt: TGTGCCAGCAGTGAAGGTGGGACGTCCTACGAGCAGTACTTC
clone_size: once; v_call: TRBV5-1; cdr3_length: 16; j_call: TRBJ2-2; d_call: NA; cdr3_aa: CASSTGTRSNTGELFF; cdr3_nt: TGCGCCAGCTCCACCGGGACACGGTCGAACACCGGGGAGCTGTTTTTT
clone_size: NA; v_call: TRBV5-1; cdr3_length: 14; j_call: TRBJ2-7; d_call: NA; cdr3_aa: CASSAVGGLGEQYF; cdr3_nt: TGCGCCAGCAGCGCCGTAGGAGGGTTGGGCGAGCAGTACTTC
clone_size: NA; v_call: TRBV5-1; cdr3_length: 16; j_call: TRBJ2-1; d_call: TRBD2; cdr3_aa: CASSFQGLASYNEQFF; cdr3_nt: TGCGCCAGCAGCTTCCAGGGACTAGCCTCATACAATGAGCAGTTCTTC
clone_size: NA; v_call: TRBV27; cdr3_length: 15; j_call: TRBJ2-3; d_call: TRBD1; cdr3_aa: CASSFWTGITDTQYF; cdr3_nt: TGTGCCAGCAGTTTCTGGACAGGGATCACAGATACGCAGTATTTT
clone_size: NA; v_call: TRBV18; cdr3_length: 17; j_call: TRBJ2-7; d_call: TRBD1; cdr3_aa: CASSPQKIGQGADEQYF; cdr3_nt: TGTGCCAGCTCACCACAGAAGATAGGACAGGGGGCCGACGAGCAGTACTTC
clone_size: NA; v_call: TRBV19; cdr3_length: 16; j_call: TRBJ1-2; d_call: NA; cdr3_aa: CASSTLLTGLDYGYTF; cdr3_nt: TGTGCCAGTAGTACACTCCTCACGGGGTTGGACTATGGCTACACCTTC
clone_size: NA; v_call: TRBV29-1; cdr3_length: 11; j_call: TRBJ2-7; d_call: NA; cdr3_aa: CSVRGASEQYF; cdr3_nt: TGCAGCGTTCGAGGGGCGAGCGAGCAGTACTTC
clone_size: NA; v_call: TRBV5-1; cdr3_length: 15; j_call: TRBJ2-1; d_call: NA; cdr3_aa: CASSPRTGGVNEQFF; cdr3_nt: TGCGCCAGCAGCCCCCGGACCGGGGGTGTCAATGAGCAGTTCTTC
clone_size: NA; v_call: TRBV5-4; cdr3_length: 15; j_call: TRBJ1-1; d_call: TRBD1; cdr3_aa: CASSSTGGVNTEAFF; cdr3_nt: TGTGCCAGCAGCTCGACAGGGGGCGTGAACACTGAAGCTTTCTTT
clone_size: NA; v_call: TRBV29-1; cdr3_length: 14; j_call: TRBJ1-1; d_call: NA; cdr3_aa: CSVELDTPRAEAFF; cdr3_nt: TGCAGCGTTGAACTGGACACCCCCCGGGCTGAAGCTTTCTTT
clone_size: NA; v_call: TRBV4-2; cdr3_length: 15; j_call: TRBJ2-7; d_call: TRBD2; cdr3_aa: CASSQGTSGTYEQYF; cdr3_nt: TGTGCCAGCAGCCAAGGGACTAGCGGGACCTACGAGCAGTACTTC
clone_size: NA; v_call: TRBV19; cdr3_length: 15; j_call: TRBJ1-1; d_call: NA; cdr3_aa: CASSGDHRENTEAFF; cdr3_nt: TGTGCCAGTAGTGGGGATCACAGGGAGAACACTGAAGCTTTCTTT
clone_size: NA; v_call: TRBV27; cdr3_length: 13; j_call: TRBJ1-3; d_call: NA; cdr3_aa: CASSAGYGNTIYF; cdr3_nt: TGTGCCAGCAGTGCGGGATATGGAAACACCATATATTTT
clone_size: NA; v_call: TRBV18; cdr3_length: 12; j_call: TRBJ1-1; d_call: NA; cdr3_aa: CASSTPNTEAFF; cdr3_nt: TGTGCCAGCTCTACACCAAACACTGAAGCTTTCTTT
clone_size: NA; v_call: TRBV6-5; cdr3_length: 14; j_call: TRBJ1-1; d_call: NA; cdr3_aa: CASSYLSSGNEAFF; cdr3_nt: TGTGCCAGCAGTTACCTCTCATCCGGGAATGAAGCTTTCTTT
clone_size: NA; v_call: TRBV23-1; cdr3_length: 13; j_call: TRBJ1-2; d_call: NA; cdr3_aa: CASSQSGDYGYTF; cdr3_nt: TGCGCCAGCAGTCAATCGGGGGACTATGGCTACACCTTC